This T cell receptor (beta chain) was observed in a study of blood T cell repertoires in COVID-19. Turning to the study itself: Acute and convalescent COVID-19 specimens originated in the United States, Italy and Spain. Sources were T cells, B-cell-depleted T cells, or PBMCs; the material itself was cDNA or gDNA.

As processed by the authors: Amplification of reference gene primers was used by the study to estimate nucleated cell counts. Sequenced by immunoSEQ multiplex PCR; TCRdb stores in-frame clones only, minus some. V, J and clone size are taken as reported in that table, and D and trimming were inferred from the DNA itself. Among fewer than 60,000 clones listed, roughly four fifths were seen once. The germline gives CDR1 SGHTA, CDR2 FQGNSA. This CDR3 has 13 amino acids. The V and J ends lost 5 bases and 4 bases respectively, with 11 bases between them. The chain has TRBV7-2 and TRBJ1-2; D might be TRBD1 (6 bases). The material sequenced was peripheral blood. The sequence came from a man aged 55 to 70 with acute or convalescent COVID-19. The DNA for the CDR3 is TGTGCCAGCAGCCGACAGGCATCCTATGGCTACACCTTC. Its protein is CASSRQASYGYTF.